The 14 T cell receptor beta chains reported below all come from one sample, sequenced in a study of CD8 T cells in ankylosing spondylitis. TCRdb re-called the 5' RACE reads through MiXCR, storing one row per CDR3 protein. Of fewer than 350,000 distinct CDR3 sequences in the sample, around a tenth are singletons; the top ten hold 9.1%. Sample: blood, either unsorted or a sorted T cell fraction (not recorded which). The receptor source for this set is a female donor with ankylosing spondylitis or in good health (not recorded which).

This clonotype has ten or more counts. CDR3: CASTLRTANTGELFF. The CDR3 nucleotides read TGTGCCAGCACCTTAAGGACCGCAAACACCGGGGAGCTGTTTTTT. The chain is built from TRBV6-1 and TRBJ2-2; no firm D call. V dropped 7 bases and J dropped 2 bases, with 14 bases sitting between them. Germline V lookup: CDR1 MNHNS, CDR2 SASEGT. The CDR3 spans 15 residues.

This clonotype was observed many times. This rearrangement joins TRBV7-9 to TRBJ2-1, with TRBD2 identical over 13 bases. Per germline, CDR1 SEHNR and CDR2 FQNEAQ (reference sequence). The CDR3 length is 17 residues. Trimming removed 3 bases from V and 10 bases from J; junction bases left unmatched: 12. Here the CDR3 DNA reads TGTGCCAGCAGCTTGGGCGGGGGACTAGCGGGAATGCGGGAGCAGTTCTTC. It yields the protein CASSLGGGLAGMREQFF. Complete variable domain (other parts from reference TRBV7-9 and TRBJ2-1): DTGVSQNPRHKITKRGQNVTFRCDPISEHNRLYWYRQTLGQGPEFLTYFQNEAQLEKSRLLSDRFSAERPKGSFSTLEIQRTEQGDSAMYLCASSLGGGLAGMREQFFGPGTRLTVL.

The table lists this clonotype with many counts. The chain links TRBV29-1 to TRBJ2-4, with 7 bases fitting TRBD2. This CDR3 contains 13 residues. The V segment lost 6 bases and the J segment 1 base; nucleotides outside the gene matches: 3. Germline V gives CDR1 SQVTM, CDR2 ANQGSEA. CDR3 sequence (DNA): TGCAGCGTGCTGGGGGGGGCCAAAAACATTCAGTACTTC. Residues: CSVLGGAKNIQYF.

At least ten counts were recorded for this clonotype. CDR3 residues: CASSQETSGPYEQYF. The CDR3 region has the DNA TGCGCCAGCAGCCAAGAAACTAGCGGGCCGTACGAGCAGTACTTC. J is TRBJ2-7 and V is TRBV4-3; TRBD2 agrees at 9 bases. Per germline, CDR1 LGHNA and CDR2 YSLEER. V lost 0 bases, J lost 4 bases, and 4 bases stayed unmatched. The CDR3 contains 15 residues.

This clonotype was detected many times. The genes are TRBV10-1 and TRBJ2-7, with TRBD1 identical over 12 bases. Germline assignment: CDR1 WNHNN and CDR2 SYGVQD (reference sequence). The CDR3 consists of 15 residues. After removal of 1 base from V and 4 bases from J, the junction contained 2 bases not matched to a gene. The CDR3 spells CASSELGQGAYEQYF. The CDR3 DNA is TGCGCCAGCAGTGAGTTGGGACAGGGGGCTTACGAGCAGTACTTC.

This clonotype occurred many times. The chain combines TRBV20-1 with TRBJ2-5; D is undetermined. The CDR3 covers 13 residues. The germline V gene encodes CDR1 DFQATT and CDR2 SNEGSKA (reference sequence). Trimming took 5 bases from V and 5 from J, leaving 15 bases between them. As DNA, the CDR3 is TGCAGTGCTCAAAAGTGGCATGGGGAGACCCAGTACTTC. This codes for CSAQKWHGETQYF.

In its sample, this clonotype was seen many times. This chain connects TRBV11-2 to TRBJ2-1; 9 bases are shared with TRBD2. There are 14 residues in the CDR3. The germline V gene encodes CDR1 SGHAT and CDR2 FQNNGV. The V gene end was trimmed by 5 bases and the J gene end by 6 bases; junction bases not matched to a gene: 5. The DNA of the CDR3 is TGTGCCAGCAGCCTTAGCGGGAGCTCCAATGAGCAGTTCTTC. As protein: CASSLSGSSNEQFF. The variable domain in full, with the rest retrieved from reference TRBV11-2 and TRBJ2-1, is EAGVAQSPRYKIIEKRQSVAFWCNPISGHATLYWYQQILGQGPKLLIQFQNNGVVDDSQLPKDRFSAERLKGVDSTLKIQPAKLEDSAVYLCASSLSGSSNEQFFGPGTRLTVL.

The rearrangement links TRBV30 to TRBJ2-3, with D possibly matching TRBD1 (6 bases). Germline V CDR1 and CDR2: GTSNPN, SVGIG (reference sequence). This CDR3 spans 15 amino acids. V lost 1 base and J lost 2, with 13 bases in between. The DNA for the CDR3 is TGTGCCTGGAGTGACAGGGTATCCTACACAGATACGCAGTATTTT. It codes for CAWSDRVSYTDTQYF.

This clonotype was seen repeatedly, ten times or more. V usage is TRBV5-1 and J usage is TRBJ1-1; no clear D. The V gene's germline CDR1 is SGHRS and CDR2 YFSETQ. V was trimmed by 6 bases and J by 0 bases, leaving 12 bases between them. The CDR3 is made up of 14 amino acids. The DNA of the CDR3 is TGCGCCAGCACGCCCGAGCGGATGAACACTGAAGCTTTCTTT. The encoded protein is CASTPERMNTEAFF.

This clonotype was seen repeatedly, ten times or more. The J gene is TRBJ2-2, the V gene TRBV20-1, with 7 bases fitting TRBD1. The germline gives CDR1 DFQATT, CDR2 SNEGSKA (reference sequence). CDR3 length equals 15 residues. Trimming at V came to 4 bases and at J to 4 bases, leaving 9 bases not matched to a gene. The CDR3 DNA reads TGCAGTGCTACGTCGACAGGGTCGAGCACCGGGGAGCTGTTTTTT. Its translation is CSATSTGSSTGELFF.

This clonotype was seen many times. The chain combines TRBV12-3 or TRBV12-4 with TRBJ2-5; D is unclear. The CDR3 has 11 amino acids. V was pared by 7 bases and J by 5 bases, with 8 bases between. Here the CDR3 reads CASTLGETQYF. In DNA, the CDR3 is TGTGCCAGCACCTTGGGGGAGACCCAGTACTTC.

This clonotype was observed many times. CDR3 protein: CSASRGSAYNEQFF. CDR3 DNA: TGCAGTGCTAGCCGCGGGAGTGCCTACAATGAGCAGTTCTTC. The J gene is TRBJ2-1, the V gene TRBV20-1; 7 positions match TRBD2. The CDR3 contains 14 residues. V trimming: 3 bases; J trimming: 2 bases; junction bases outside the gene matches: 4. Per germline, CDR1 DFQATT and CDR2 SNEGSKA (reference sequence).

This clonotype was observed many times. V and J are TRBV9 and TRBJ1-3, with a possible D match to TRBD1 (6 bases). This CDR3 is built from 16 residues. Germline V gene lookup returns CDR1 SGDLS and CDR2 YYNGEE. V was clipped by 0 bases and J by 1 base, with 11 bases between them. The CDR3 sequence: CASSVELQGSGNTIYF. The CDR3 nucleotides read TGTGCCAGCAGCGTAGAATTACAGGGATCTGGAAACACCATATATTTT.

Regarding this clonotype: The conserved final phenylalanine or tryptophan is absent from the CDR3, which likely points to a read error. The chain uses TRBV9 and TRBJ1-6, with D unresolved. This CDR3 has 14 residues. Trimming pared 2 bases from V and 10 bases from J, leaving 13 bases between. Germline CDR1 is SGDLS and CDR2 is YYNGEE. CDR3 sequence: CASSVGYSQSPLHL. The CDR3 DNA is TGTGCCAGCAGCGTCGGGTATAGTCAATCACCCCTCCACCTT.